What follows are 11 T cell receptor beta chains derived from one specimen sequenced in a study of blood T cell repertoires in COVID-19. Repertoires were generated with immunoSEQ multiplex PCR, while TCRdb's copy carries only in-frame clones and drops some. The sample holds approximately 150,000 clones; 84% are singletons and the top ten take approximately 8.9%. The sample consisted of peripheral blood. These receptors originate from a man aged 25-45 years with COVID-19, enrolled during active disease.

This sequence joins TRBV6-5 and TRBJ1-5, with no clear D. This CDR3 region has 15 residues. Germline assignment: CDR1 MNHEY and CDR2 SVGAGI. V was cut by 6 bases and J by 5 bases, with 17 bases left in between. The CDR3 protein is CASRSSWLGDQPQHF. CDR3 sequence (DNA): TGTGCCAGCAGGTCCTCTTGGCTAGGCGATCAGCCCCAGCATTTT.

The CDR3 here is CASSPSLAQNTGELFF. The CDR3 DNA sequence: TGTGCCAGCTCACCATCACTAGCTCAGAACACCGGGGAGCTGTTTTTT. The chain joins TRBV18 to TRBJ2-2; D possibly corresponds to TRBD2 (6 bases). Germline lookup yields CDR1 KGHSH and CDR2 LQKENI. V was clipped by 2 bases and J by 1 base, with 11 bases between them. The CDR3 consists of 16 residues.

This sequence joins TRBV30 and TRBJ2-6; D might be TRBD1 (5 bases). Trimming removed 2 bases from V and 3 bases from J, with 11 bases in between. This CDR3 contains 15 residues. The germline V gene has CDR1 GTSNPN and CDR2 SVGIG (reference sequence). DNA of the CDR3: TGTGCCTGGAGTCTAGACAGCAATGGGGCCAACGTCCTGACTTTC. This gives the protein CAWSLDSNGANVLTF.

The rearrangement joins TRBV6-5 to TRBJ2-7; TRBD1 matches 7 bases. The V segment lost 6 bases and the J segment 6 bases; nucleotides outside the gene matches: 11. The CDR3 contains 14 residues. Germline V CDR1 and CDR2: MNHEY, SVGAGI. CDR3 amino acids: CASSPGQLLGEQYF. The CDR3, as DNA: TGTGCCAGCAGCCCGGGACAGCTGTTGGGCGAGCAGTACTTC.

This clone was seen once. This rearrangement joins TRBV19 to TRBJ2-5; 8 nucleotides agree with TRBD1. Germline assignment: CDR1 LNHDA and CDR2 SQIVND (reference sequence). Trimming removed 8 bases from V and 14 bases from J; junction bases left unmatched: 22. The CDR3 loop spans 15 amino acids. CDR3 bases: TGTGCCAGTTCGAGCCTTACAGGGGGTAACCCCCCCCCTTACTTC. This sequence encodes CASSSLTGGNPPPYF.

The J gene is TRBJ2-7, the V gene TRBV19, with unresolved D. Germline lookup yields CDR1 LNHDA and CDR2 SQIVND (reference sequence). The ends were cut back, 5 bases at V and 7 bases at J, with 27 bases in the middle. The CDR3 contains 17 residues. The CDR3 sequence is CASSRALSTAYTEEQYF. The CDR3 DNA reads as TGTGCCAGTAGTCGAGCTTTAAGCACAGCATATACTGAAGAGCAGTACTTC. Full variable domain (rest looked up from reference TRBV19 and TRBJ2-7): DGGITQSPKYLFRKEGQNVTLSCEQNLNHDAMYWYRQDPGQGLRLIYYSQIVNDFQKGDIAEGYSVSREKKESFPLTVTSAQKNPTAFYLCASSRALSTAYTEEQYFGPGTRLTVT.

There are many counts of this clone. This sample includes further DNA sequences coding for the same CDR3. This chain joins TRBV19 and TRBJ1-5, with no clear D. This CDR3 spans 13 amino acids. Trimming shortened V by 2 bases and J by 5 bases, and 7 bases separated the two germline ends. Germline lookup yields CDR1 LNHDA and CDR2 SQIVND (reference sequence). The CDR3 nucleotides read TGTGCCAGTAGTATACAGGCTCATCAGCCCCAGCATTTT. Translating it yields CASSIQAHQPQHF.

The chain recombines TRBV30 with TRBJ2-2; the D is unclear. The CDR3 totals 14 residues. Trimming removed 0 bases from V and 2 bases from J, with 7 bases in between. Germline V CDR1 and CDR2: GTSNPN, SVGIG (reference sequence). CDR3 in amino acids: CAWSVTRNTGELFF. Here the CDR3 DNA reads TGTGCCTGGAGTGTAACGCGCAACACCGGGGAGCTGTTTTTT.

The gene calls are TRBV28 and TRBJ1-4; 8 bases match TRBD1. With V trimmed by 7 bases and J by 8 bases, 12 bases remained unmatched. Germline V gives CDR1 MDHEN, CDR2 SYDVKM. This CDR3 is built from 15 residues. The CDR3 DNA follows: TGTGCCAGCACCAGAGCCGGGACAGGAGGGGAAAAACTGTTTTTT. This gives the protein CASTRAGTGGEKLFF.

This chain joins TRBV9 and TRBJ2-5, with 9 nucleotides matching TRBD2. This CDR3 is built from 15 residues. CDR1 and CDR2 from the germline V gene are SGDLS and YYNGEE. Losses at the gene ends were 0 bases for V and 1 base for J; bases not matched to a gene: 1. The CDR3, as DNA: TGTGCCAGCAGCGTAGGGACTAGCGTCCAAGAGACCCAGTACTTC. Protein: CASSVGTSVQETQYF. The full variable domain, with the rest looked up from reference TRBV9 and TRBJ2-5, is DSGVTQTPKHLITATGQRVTLRCSPRSGDLSVYWYQQSLDQGLQFLIQYYNGEERAKGNILERFSAQQFPDLHSELNLSSLELGDSALYFCASSVGTSVQETQYFGPGTRLLVL.

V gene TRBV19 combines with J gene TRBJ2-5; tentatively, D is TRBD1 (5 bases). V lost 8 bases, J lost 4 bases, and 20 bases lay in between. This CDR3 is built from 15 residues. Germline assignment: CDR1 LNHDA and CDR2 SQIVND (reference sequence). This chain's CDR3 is CASGKQGSPRETQYF. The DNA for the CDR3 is TGTGCCAGTGGAAAGCAGGGATCTCCGAGAGAGACCCAGTACTTC.